The next 32 T cell receptor beta chains were all read from a single sample in a study of patients and donors after allogeneic stem cell transplantation. MiXCR, applied by TCRdb to the RT-PCR reads, yields one record per CDR3 protein. The profile shows about a million distinct CDR3 sequences, approximately 18% of them singletons. The sequenced sample was blood, either unsorted or a sorted T cell fraction (not recorded which). These TCRs come from a human donor who was either an allogeneic HSCT recipient or a stem cell or donor lymphocyte infusion donor (not recorded which). It is not recorded whose cells these are; they may come from a transplant donor.

The chain recombines TRBV5-1 with TRBJ1-2; TRBD1 matches at 7 bases. There are 14 residues in the CDR3. Germline assignment: CDR1 SGHRS and CDR2 YFSETQ. V dropped 0 bases and J dropped 4; count of bases not matched to a gene: 3. This CDR3 is CASSLGTGIYGYTF. Written as DNA, the CDR3 is TGCGCCAGCAGCTTGGGGACAGGCATCTATGGCTACACCTTC.

This clonotype was counted ten times or more. The gene calls are TRBV6-5 and TRBJ1-1; 8 bases fit TRBD1. CDR1 is MNHEY and CDR2 is SVGAGI in the germline V gene. This CDR3 has 12 residues. V dropped 6 bases and J dropped 4; count of bases not matched to a gene: 1. The CDR3 nucleotides read TGTGCCAGCAGGCAGGGGGCCACTGAAGCTTTCTTT. Its protein is CASRQGATEAFF.

This chain joins TRBV5-1 and TRBJ2-7; TRBD1 is a possible D gene (6 bases). The V end was cut by 7 bases, the J end by 0 bases, with 14 bases between. The CDR3 is 14 residues long. From germline, CDR1 is SGHRS and CDR2 YFSETQ. CDR3 bases: TGCGCCAGCCAACAGGGCTTAAGCTCCTACGAGCAGTACTTC. Residues: CASQQGLSSYEQYF. Full variable domain (outside the CDR3, taken from reference TRBV5-1 and TRBJ2-7): KAGVTQTPRYLIKTRGQQVTLSCSPISGHRSVSWYQQTPGQGLQFLFEYFSETQRNKGNFPGRFSGRQFSNSRSEMNVSTLELGDSALYLCASQQGLSSYEQYFGPGTRLTVT.

This clonotype was seen more than once but under ten times. The rearrangement uses TRBV7-3 and TRBJ2-2; D is uncertain. The CDR3 length is 14 residues. The germline V gene encodes CDR1 SGHTA and CDR2 FQGTGA. With 1 base removed from V and 4 bases from J, the gap between germline ends came to 7 bases. The CDR3 loop is CASSLKHPTGELFF. CDR3 in DNA: TGTGCCAGCAGCTTAAAACACCCCACCGGGGAGCTGTTTTTT.

The chain employs TRBV5-1 and TRBJ2-1; TRBD2 matches at 13 bases. With V trimmed by 3 bases and J by 6 bases, 3 bases remained unmatched. CDR3 length: 15 amino acids. Germline loops: CDR1 SGHRS, CDR2 YFSETQ. The CDR3 nucleotides are TGCGCCAGCAGCTGGGGACTAGCGGGACCCAATGAGCAGTTCTTC. Translating it yields CASSWGLAGPNEQFF.

This clonotype was seen ten or more times. The chain carries TRBV12-3 or TRBV12-4 and TRBJ2-1; TRBD2 is a possible D gene (5 bases). V was shortened by 5 bases and J by 9 bases, with 8 bases between the two germline ends. The CDR3 is 11 residues long. CDR3 protein: CASSVGGEQFF. The CDR3 nucleotides are TGTGCCAGCAGTGTAGGAGGTGAGCAGTTCTTC.

This clonotype was recorded a few times. The chain joins TRBV12-3 or TRBV12-4 to TRBJ2-1; 11 bases are a match to TRBD2. The CDR3 contains 15 residues. J lost 3 bases, V lost 7 bases, and 5 bases had no gene match. DNA for the CDR3: TGTGCCAGCACCGATAGCGGGGGGGTCTACAATGAGCAGTTCTTC. Translated, it gives CASTDSGGVYNEQFF.

The rearrangement links TRBV9 to TRBJ1-2; D is unresolved. The CDR3 is 14 amino acids. V lost 6 bases and J lost 1, with 13 bases in between. CDR1 SGDLS and CDR2 YYNGEE come from the germline V gene. The chain's CDR3 is CASTPGADNYGYTF. In nucleotides, the CDR3 is TGTGCCAGCACCCCCGGAGCGGATAACTATGGCTACACCTTC.

CDR3 protein: CASSVEGRTQETQYF. Written as DNA, the CDR3 is TGTGCCAGCAGCGTAGAAGGGCGGACCCAAGAGACCCAGTACTTC. The genes are TRBV9 and TRBJ2-5; D remains ambiguous. V dropped 0 bases and J dropped 1 base, with 10 bases sitting between them. The CDR3 contains 15 residues. From germline, CDR1 is SGDLS and CDR2 YYNGEE.

This clonotype has ten or more counts. V usage is TRBV12-3 or TRBV12-4 and J usage is TRBJ1-1, with D uncertain. V dropped 4 bases and J dropped 4 bases, with 7 bases sitting between them. The CDR3 has 12 residues. The CDR3 sequence: CASSSMTTEAFF. The CDR3 DNA sequence: TGTGCCAGCAGTTCCATGACCACTGAAGCTTTCTTT.

The rearrangement links TRBV7-3 to TRBJ2-4; no definite D call. Trimming removed 5 bases from V and 0 bases from J, with 26 bases in between. Per germline, CDR1 SGHTA and CDR2 FQGTGA. This CDR3 has 20 amino acids. The CDR3 spells CASSLPDGINILLAKNIQYF. CDR3 bases: TGTGCCAGCAGCCTCCCCGATGGAATTAATATACTTCTAGCCAAAAACATTCAGTACTTC.

The V call is TRBV7-8, the J call TRBJ2-6; D is perhaps TRBD2 (5 bases). Trimming left V 4 bases short and J 4 bases short, with 14 bases between. The CDR3 extends over 16 amino acids. Germline lookup yields CDR1 SGHVS and CDR2 FQNEAQ. The CDR3: CASSSPTSLGANVLTF. CDR3 in DNA: TGTGCCAGCAGCTCTCCAACTAGTCTGGGGGCCAACGTCCTGACTTTC.

This clonotype turned up a few times. This chain links TRBV20-1 with TRBJ2-1; the D is unclear. Per the germline V gene, CDR1 is DFQATT and CDR2 is SNEGSKA (reference sequence). The V end lost 5 bases, the J end lost 2 bases, and 13 bases lay between the germline ends. The CDR3 is 14 amino acids. CDR3 loop: CSAGNLFTYNEQFF. In nucleotides, the CDR3 is TGCAGTGCTGGAAACCTGTTTACCTACAATGAGCAGTTCTTC.

The chain joins TRBV5-1 to TRBJ2-7; D might be TRBD2 (5 bases). This CDR3 comprises 14 residues. Germline values: CDR1 SGHRS, CDR2 YFSETQ. V lost 0 bases and J lost 3, with 10 bases in between. DNA for the CDR3: TGCGCCAGCAGCTTGGAATCCGGGAACTACGAGCAGTACTTC. This encodes CASSLESGNYEQYF.

The V call is TRBV12-3 or TRBV12-4, the J call TRBJ1-5; D remains ambiguous. This CDR3 comprises 12 residues. The germline V and J ends were trimmed by 6 bases and 6 bases, with 9 bases remaining between them. The CDR3 loop reads CASSPFGQPQHF. DNA of the CDR3: TGTGCCAGCAGCCCTTTCGGTCAGCCCCAGCATTTT.

In its sample, this clonotype was seen a few times. This may come from a read error, since a much larger clone is one base off. The gene calls are TRBV11-2 and TRBJ2-1; D might be TRBD2 (6 bases). Germline V gives CDR1 SGHAT, CDR2 FQNNGV. V was pared by 0 bases and J by 2 bases, with 11 bases between. The CDR3 consists of 16 residues. The CDR3 loop is CASSLDLREAYNEQFF. CDR3 nucleotides: TGTGCCAGCAGCTTAGATTTGCGGGAAGCCTACAATGAGCAGTTCTTC.

The chain links TRBV20-1 to TRBJ2-7, with D perhaps matching TRBD2 (5 bases). Between the trimmed V and J ends, which lost 2 bases and 2 bases, there was a span of 13 bases. CDR1 and CDR2 from the germline V gene are DFQATT and SNEGSKA (reference sequence). The CDR3 covers 14 residues. The CDR3 region is CSARPPEGPYEQYF. CDR3 nucleotide sequence: TGCAGTGCTAGACCCCCTGAGGGCCCCTACGAGCAGTACTTC.

A few counts support this clonotype. The V call is TRBV18, the J call TRBJ1-6, with unresolved D. V was pared by 1 base and J by 7 bases, with 17 bases between. The length of the CDR3 is 17 residues. CDR1 KGHSH and CDR2 LQKENI come from the germline V gene. CDR3 residues: CASSPLPTDGKNSPLHF. The CDR3, as DNA: TGTGCCAGCTCACCACTGCCGACGGACGGAAAGAATTCACCCCTCCACTTT.

This clonotype was detected only a few times. V usage is TRBV29-1 and J usage is TRBJ1-1; the D is unclear. Germline CDR1 reads SQVTM; CDR2 reads ANQGSEA. The CDR3 totals 11 residues. Trimming left V 0 bases short and J 6 bases short, with 5 bases between. The CDR3 is CSVEDPAEAFF. DNA of the CDR3: TGCAGCGTTGAAGATCCCGCTGAAGCTTTCTTT.

This clonotype was counted only a few times. This chain links TRBV19 with TRBJ2-7, with unresolved D. In germline, CDR1 is LNHDA, CDR2 SQIVND (reference sequence). This CDR3 spans 13 amino acids. With 4 bases removed from V and 2 bases from J, the gap between germline ends came to 9 bases. The CDR3, as DNA: TGTGCCAGTAGTACAGATATTCCCTACGAGCAGTACTTC. As protein: CASSTDIPYEQYF.

The chain recombines TRBV5-1 with TRBJ2-7; no firm D call. With 2 bases removed from V and 3 bases from J, the gap between germline ends came to 9 bases. The CDR3 spans 13 residues. Germline V lookup: CDR1 SGHRS, CDR2 YFSETQ. The CDR3 sequence: CASSFSRYYEQYF. CDR3 coding DNA: TGCGCCAGCAGCTTCTCGAGATACTACGAGCAGTACTTC.

This clonotype was detected only a few times. The rearrangement joins TRBV5-1 to TRBJ1-4; D is unclear. V was trimmed by 0 bases and J by 2 bases, leaving 5 bases between them. The CDR3 contains 14 residues. The V gene's germline CDR1 is SGHRS and CDR2 YFSETQ. The DNA for the CDR3 is TGCGCCAGCAGCTTGGGCATGACTAATGAAAAACTGTTTTTT. The encoded protein is CASSLGMTNEKLFF.

CDR3 in amino acids: CASSKAGGGYLNTEAFF. In DNA, the CDR3 is TGTGCCAGCAGCAAAGCGGGCGGCGGTTATTTGAACACTGAAGCTTTCTTT. The chain recombines TRBV21-1 with TRBJ1-1. TRBV21-1 is an annotated pseudogene. The CDR3 runs to 17 residues.

This chain connects TRBV7-9 to TRBJ2-7; 8 nucleotides align to TRBD2. CDR1 and CDR2 (germline): SEHNR, FQNEAQ (reference sequence). Trimming took 5 bases from V and 0 from J; bases not matched to a gene: 3. The CDR3 spans 14 residues. The CDR3 protein is CASSDSGTSYEQYF. The CDR3 DNA reads as TGTGCCAGCAGCGATAGCGGGACCTCCTACGAGCAGTACTTC. Combining the CDR3 with reference TRBV7-9 and TRBJ2-7 gives the whole variable domain DTGVSQNPRHKITKRGQNVTFRCDPISEHNRLYWYRQTLGQGPEFLTYFQNEAQLEKSRLLSDRFSAERPKGSFSTLEIQRTEQGDSAMYLCASSDSGTSYEQYFGPGTRLTVT.

This clonotype was recorded a few times. Just one base apart from a much larger clone, this may be a read error. The chain couples TRBV15 to TRBJ2-2; TRBD1 matches 8 bases. Germline values: CDR1 LNHNV, CDR2 YYDKDF (reference sequence). V lost 5 bases, J lost 0 bases, and 2 bases stayed unmatched. This CDR3 is built from 15 residues. CDR3 residues: CATSPGQANTGELFF. In nucleotides, the CDR3 is TGTGCCACCAGCCCGGGACAGGCGAACACCGGGGAGCTGTTTTTT. Complete variable domain (other parts from reference TRBV15 and TRBJ2-2): DAMVIQNPRYQVTQFGKPVTLSCSQTLNHNVMYWYQQKSSQAPKLLFHYYDKDFNNEADTPDNFQSRRPNTSFCFLDIRSPGLGDTAMYLCATSPGQANTGELFFGEGSRLTVL.

V gene TRBV7-9 combines with J gene TRBJ2-7, with a weak D call TRBD2 (6 bases). The V gene lost 2 bases and the J gene lost 5 bases, with 16 bases spanning the gap. This CDR3 is built from 15 residues. Germline loops: CDR1 SEHNR, CDR2 FQNEAQ (reference sequence). In DNA form, the CDR3 reads TGTGCCAGCAGCTTAATTGCGGGACTTGGGGACGAGCAGTACTTC. This gives the protein CASSLIAGLGDEQYF. Full variable domain (rest looked up from reference TRBV7-9 and TRBJ2-7): DTGVSQNPRHKITKRGQNVTFRCDPISEHNRLYWYRQTLGQGPEFLTYFQNEAQLEKSRLLSDRFSAERPKGSFSTLEIQRTEQGDSAMYLCASSLIAGLGDEQYFGPGTRLTVT.

This clonotype was detected ten times or more. The V gene is TRBV5-1, the J gene TRBJ2-1; D unresolved. This CDR3 region has 16 residues. V was shortened by 3 bases and J by 0 bases, with 13 bases between the two germline ends. Germline V gene data show CDR1 as SGHRS and CDR2 as YFSETQ. The CDR3, as DNA: TGCGCCAGCAGCTCAATACCTAAAACCTCCTACAATGAGCAGTTCTTC. Protein sequence: CASSSIPKTSYNEQFF.

With respect to this clonotype: Germline is not matched at one junction end, which may reflect a read error. V is TRBV9 and J is TRBJ2-2, with 7 bases that match TRBD2. CDR3 length: 17 residues. Germline CDR1 and CDR2: SGDLS and YYNGEE. CDR3 protein: CASSVAHLAGVSGELFF. CDR3 in DNA: TGTGCCAGCAGCGTAGCCCATCTGGCGGGGGTGTCCGGGGAACTGTTTTTT.

This clonotype was detected a few times. This chain links TRBV12-3 or TRBV12-4 with TRBJ2-2, with D perhaps matching TRBD2 (5 bases). V lost 6 bases and J lost 5, with 10 bases in between. The CDR3 loop spans 13 amino acids. In DNA form, the CDR3 reads TGTGCCAGCAGCCGGACTTTGACCGGGGAGCTGTTTTTT. Translating gives CASSRTLTGELFF.

The CDR3, as DNA: TGTGCCAGCAGCTTAGGCCGACAGGGTCAAGAGACCCAGTACTTC. The encoded protein is CASSLGRQGQETQYF. The chain is built from TRBV11-2 and TRBJ2-5; 7 nucleotides line up with TRBD1. The germline V gene has CDR1 SGHAT and CDR2 FQNNGV. J was trimmed by 2 bases and V by 1 base; bases with no gene match: 4. There are 15 residues in the CDR3.

J is TRBJ2-7 and V is TRBV20-1, with TRBD1 matching over 7 bases. Trimming removed 6 bases from V and 6 bases from J; junction bases left unmatched: 8. CDR1 is DFQATT and CDR2 is SNEGSKA in the germline V gene (reference sequence). The CDR3 totals 12 residues. CDR3 DNA sequence: TGCAGTGCGGAGCAGGGGGTTAGCGAGCAGTACTTC. Its translation is CSAEQGVSEQYF.

This clonotype came up a few times. The rearrangement joins TRBV10-3 to TRBJ2-1; D is possibly TRBD1 or TRBD2 (5 bases each). The V gene's germline CDR1 is ENHRY and CDR2 SYGVKD. The CDR3 loop spans 15 amino acids. V lost 3 bases, J lost 3 bases, and 12 bases lay in between. The CDR3 loop reads CAISDSSGHYNEQFF. CDR3 sequence (DNA): TGTGCCATCAGTGACTCCAGCGGACACTACAATGAGCAGTTCTTC.